Listed here are 32 T cell receptor beta chains from one sample, sequenced in a study of OX40 agonist ivuxolimab in advanced cancers. Clones were read by immunoSEQ multiplex PCR, and TCRdb kept only the in-frame ones, dropping some. The repertoire consists of 50,000 to 75,000 clones, with roughly 87% occurring once and the leading ten covering less than 3.5%. Sequencing used CD4+ or CD8+ T cells sorted from blood, obtained in a trial of the OX40 agonist ivuxolimab. Receptor source: an adult with an advanced solid tumor such as melanoma, head and neck, liver or kidney cancer.

The chain joins TRBV28 to TRBJ1-2; no firm D call. Trimming stripped 5 bases from V and 1 base from J, with 14 bases between. In germline, CDR1 is MDHEN, CDR2 SYDVKM. CDR3 length: 15 amino acids. For the CDR3, the DNA is TGTGCCAGCAGTGGACCTAGGGTCGGTAACTATGGCTACACCTTC. Translating it yields CASSGPRVGNYGYTF.

Only a few counts were recorded for this clone. V and J are TRBV30 and TRBJ1-1; possible D gene TRBD1, 5 bases. CDR1 is GTSNPN and CDR2 is SVGIG in the germline V gene (reference sequence). V was cut by 0 bases and J by 11 bases, with 16 bases left in between. The CDR3 extends over 13 amino acids. CDR3 region: CAWSVNGDSGAFF. The CDR3 DNA reads as TGTGCCTGGAGTGTAAATGGGGACTCGGGCGCTTTCTTT.

The chain is built from TRBV18 and TRBJ1-2; tentative D call: TRBD1 (5 bases). V lost 0 bases and J lost 9, with 17 bases in between. The CDR3 length is 15 residues. CDR1 and CDR2 (germline): KGHSH, LQKENI. This CDR3 is CASSPPGRVKESYTF. The CDR3, as DNA: TGTGCCAGCTCACCACCGGGCAGGGTAAAGGAGAGCTACACCTTC.

This clone has only one observation. This rearrangement joins TRBV9 to TRBJ1-3; D possibly corresponds to TRBD1 (6 bases). This CDR3 is built from 17 residues. From germline, CDR1 is SGDLS and CDR2 YYNGEE. Trimming took 2 bases from V and 0 from J, leaving 15 bases between them. The CDR3 DNA follows: TGTGCCAGCAGCGTTACCTCCGGGACATACTCTGGAAACACCATATATTTT. It encodes CASSVTSGTYSGNTIYF.

The count of this clone is one. The V and J genes are TRBV11-2 and TRBJ2-1, with D tentatively TRBD1 (5 bases). This CDR3 comprises 15 residues. The V end lost 1 base, the J end lost 7 bases, and 14 bases lay between the germline ends. Per the germline V gene, CDR1 is SGHAT and CDR2 is FQNNGV. CDR3 loop: CASSLVSRAVNEQFF. CDR3 nucleotides: TGTGCCAGCAGCTTAGTGTCCAGGGCGGTAAATGAGCAGTTCTTC.

V and J are TRBV10-1 and TRBJ2-1, with D possibly matching TRBD2 (7 bases). The CDR3 runs to 15 residues. Germline V gene lookup returns CDR1 WNHNN and CDR2 SYGVQD (reference sequence). The V gene lost 1 base and the J gene lost 8 bases, with 15 bases spanning the gap. CDR3 in amino acids: CASSELGGGPDEQFF. The CDR3 DNA is TGCGCCAGCAGTGAGTTAGGGGGGGGGCCCGATGAGCAGTTCTTC.

This clone was seen only once. The V gene is TRBV19, the J gene TRBJ1-2; D is uncertain. This CDR3 region has 13 residues. Germline CDR1 LNHDA, CDR2 SQIVND (reference sequence). V lost 2 bases to trimming and J lost 4 bases, with 8 bases between them. CDR3 loop: CASSINPSYGYTF. Here the CDR3 DNA reads TGTGCCAGTAGTATAAATCCGAGCTATGGCTACACCTTC.

The V gene is TRBV7-2, the J gene TRBJ2-7, with a possible D match to TRBD1 (5 bases). Deletions cut 1 base from V and 4 bases from J, with 11 bases between. The CDR3 runs 14 residues. Per germline, CDR1 SGHTA and CDR2 FQGNSA. CDR3 nucleotides: TGTGCCAGCAGCTTAGGTGCCAGGGATTACGAGCAGTACTTC. Translated, it gives CASSLGARDYEQYF.

This clone has only one observation. The chain combines TRBV2 with TRBJ2-1; TRBD2 matches at 9 bases. V was pared by 1 base and J by 7 bases, with 8 bases of the junction left unmatched. The CDR3 contains 16 residues. Germline values: CDR1 SNHLY, CDR2 FYNNEI. CDR3 protein: CASSEVGGGGANEQFF. The DNA of the CDR3 is TGTGCCAGCAGTGAAGTGGGTGGCGGGGGGGCGAATGAGCAGTTCTTC. The complete variable domain, with remaining parts taken from reference TRBV2 and TRBJ2-1, reads EPEVTQTPSHQVTQMGQEVILRCVPISNHLYFYWYRQILGQKVEFLVSFYNNEISEKSEIFDDQFSVERPDGSNFTLKIRSTKLEDSAMYFCASSEVGGGGANEQFFGPGTRLTVL.

The gene calls are TRBV6-5 and TRBJ1-3; a possible D gene is TRBD1 (6 bases). In germline, CDR1 is MNHEY, CDR2 SVGAGI. Trimming removed 5 bases from V and 0 bases from J, with 11 bases in between. The CDR3 spans 15 residues. The CDR3 DNA reads TGTGCCAGCAGTGTCACAGGGCTCTCTGGAAACACCATATATTTT. Its translation is CASSVTGLSGNTIYF.

The CDR3 DNA follows: TGTGCCAGCAGTTACGGGGTCGGGTCGCAGTATTTT. Translating gives CASSYGVGSQYF. The gene calls are TRBV6-5 and TRBJ2-3; D is uncertain. This CDR3 contains 12 residues. V was clipped by 2 bases and J by 10 bases, with 10 bases between them. Germline lookup yields CDR1 MNHEY and CDR2 SVGAGI.

The rearrangement links TRBV29-1 to TRBJ2-2; D remains ambiguous. The CDR3 length is 10 residues. Germline assignment: CDR1 SQVTM and CDR2 ANQGSEA. The V end was cut by 7 bases, the J end by 4 bases, with 4 bases between. The CDR3 loop is CSGGTGELFF. The CDR3 DNA sequence: TGCAGCGGGGGCACCGGGGAGCTGTTTTTT.

The genes are TRBV4-2 and TRBJ2-5; 11 nucleotides align to TRBD1. Germline CDR1 is LGHNA and CDR2 is YNFKEQ. The V segment lost 3 bases and the J segment 4 bases; nucleotides outside the gene matches: 1. CDR3 size: 14 residues. This CDR3 reads CASSQGQGGETQYF. DNA of the CDR3: TGTGCCAGCAGCCAGGGACAGGGGGGAGAGACCCAGTACTTC.

The genes are TRBV11-2 and TRBJ2-3; TRBD2 matches at 9 bases. The CDR3 has 12 amino acids. Germline CDR1 is SGHAT and CDR2 is FQNNGV. The ends lost 4 bases at V and 15 bases at J; junction bases unmatched: 8. The chain's CDR3 is CASSWSGGGAYF. The CDR3 region has the DNA TGTGCCAGCAGCTGGTCCGGCGGGGGGGCTTATTTT.

The chain has TRBV14 and TRBJ1-6, with D possibly TRBD1 on 5 matching bases. The CDR3 covers 14 residues. Germline V gene data show CDR1 as SGHDN and CDR2 as FVKESK. V lost 0 bases and J lost 10, with 10 bases in between. The CDR3 reads CASSQDGGSSPLHF. CDR3 DNA sequence: TGTGCCAGCAGCCAAGATGGGGGTAGCTCACCCCTCCACTTT. Using reference TRBV14 and TRBJ1-6 for the parts outside the CDR3, the full variable domain is EAGVTQFPSHSVIEKGQTVTLRCDPISGHDNLYWYRRVMGKEIKFLLHFVKESKQDESGMPNNRFLAERTGGTYSTLKVQPAELEDSGVYFCASSQDGGSSPLHFGNGTRLTVT.

The gene calls are TRBV29-1 and TRBJ2-3; D not certain. This CDR3 comprises 12 residues. Germline V gives CDR1 SQVTM, CDR2 ANQGSEA. Deletions cut 5 bases from V and 6 bases from J, with 12 bases between. CDR3 loop: CSVLPRWDTQYF. The DNA for the CDR3 is TGCAGCGTTCTTCCCCGTTGGGATACGCAGTATTTT.

This clone was picked up one time. V gene TRBV6-5 combines with J gene TRBJ2-1; D may be TRBD1 (5 bases). V shed 0 bases and J shed 6 bases, with 15 bases lying between them. The germline V gene has CDR1 MNHEY and CDR2 SVGAGI. The CDR3 sequence is 16 residues long. In nucleotides, the CDR3 is TGTGCCAGCAGTTACTCGGGTGAAGGGGTAAGCAATGAGCAGTTCTTC. It yields the protein CASSYSGEGVSNEQFF.

The rearrangement uses TRBV5-6 and TRBJ1-4; 7 nucleotides agree with TRBD1. Germline V gene lookup returns CDR1 SGHDT and CDR2 YYEEEE. This CDR3 region has 14 residues. The V gene end was trimmed by 1 base and the J gene end by 5 bases; junction bases not matched to a gene: 2. The DNA for the CDR3 is TGTGCCAGCAGCTTGCAGGGGGTCAATGAAAAACTGTTTTTT. It translates to CASSLQGVNEKLFF.

This clone was seen a single time. The chain employs TRBV2 and TRBJ1-5, with unresolved D. The V gene's germline CDR1 is SNHLY and CDR2 FYNNEI. The CDR3 has 16 residues. Trimming shortened V by 4 bases and J by 1 base, and 14 bases separated the two germline ends. The CDR3 sequence is CASSGNEYPSNQPQHF. DNA of the CDR3: TGTGCCAGCAGTGGGAACGAGTATCCCAGCAATCAGCCCCAGCATTTT.

There are a few counts of this clone. This chain connects TRBV5-4 to TRBJ1-5; 9 bases align to TRBD1. Germline V gene sequence: CDR1 SGHNT, CDR2 YYREEE (reference sequence). This CDR3 region has 15 residues. V lost 1 base to trimming and J lost 5 bases; unmatched junction nucleotides: 4. CDR3 bases: TGTGCCAGCAGCTTGAACAGGGGGCTCGATCAGCCCCAGCATTTT. As protein: CASSLNRGLDQPQHF.

The chain recombines TRBV9 with TRBJ2-7; possibly TRBD1 for D (5 bases). V lost 4 bases to trimming and J lost 4 bases, with 15 bases between them. Per germline, CDR1 SGDLS and CDR2 YYNGEE. The CDR3 runs 14 residues. CDR3 protein: CASSPGRANYEQYF. The CDR3 bases are TGTGCCAGCAGCCCTGGCAGGGCGAATTACGAGCAGTACTTC.

V is TRBV18 and J is TRBJ2-7, with D possibly TRBD1 on 6 matching bases. The CDR3 is 13 residues long. Germline-derived CDR1 and CDR2 are KGHSH and LQKENI. Trimming pared 3 bases from V and 3 bases from J, leaving 9 bases between. CDR3 DNA sequence: TGTGCCAGCTCACCCGGACAGTACTACGAGCAGTACTTC. Translating gives CASSPGQYYEQYF.

The rearrangement links TRBV14 to TRBJ1-4; D is uncertain. This CDR3 comprises 15 residues. V lost 3 bases, J lost 8 bases, and 16 bases lay in between. CDR1 is SGHDN and CDR2 is FVKESK in the germline V gene. CDR3 DNA sequence: TGTGCCAGCAGCCATGGGATGACGGTTCGGGAAAAACTGTTTTTT. It translates to CASSHGMTVREKLFF.

The chain joins TRBV11-2 to TRBJ1-1, with TRBD1 as a possible D gene (6 bases). CDR3 length: 13 residues. Trimming left V 5 bases short and J 1 base short, with 8 bases between. From germline, CDR1 is SGHAT and CDR2 FQNNGV. The CDR3 region has the DNA TGTGCCAGCAGCGACAGGAAGAACACTGAAGCTTTCTTT. This encodes CASSDRKNTEAFF.

The rearrangement uses TRBV18 and TRBJ1-1, with D unclear. Trimming removed 3 bases from V and 1 base from J, with 12 bases in between. Germline lookup yields CDR1 KGHSH and CDR2 LQKENI. The CDR3 contains 15 residues. The CDR3 DNA reads as TGTGCCAGCTCACCCCAACCCGGACGGAACACTGAAGCTTTCTTT. Translated: CASSPQPGRNTEAFF.

V usage is TRBV12-5 and J usage is TRBJ2-3; 9 bases are shared with TRBD2. The CDR3 has 15 amino acids. Trimming took 2 bases from V and 5 from J; bases not matched to a gene: 5. The germline CDR1 and CDR2 sequences are LGHNT and FRNRAP. CDR3 nucleotides: TGTGCTAGTGGTTTGAGGGCGGGGGGGCGAGATACGCAGTATTTT. Its translation is CASGLRAGGRDTQYF.

V is TRBV27 and J is TRBJ2-7; 9 bases match TRBD1. This CDR3 is built from 14 residues. V lost 8 bases and J lost 2; bases outside the gene matches: 7. Germline values: CDR1 MNHEY, CDR2 SMNVEV (reference sequence). DNA of the CDR3: TGTGCCAGCTCCCCTCGGACAGGGGCCTACGAGCAGTACTTC. Amino acids: CASSPRTGAYEQYF.

The chain combines TRBV28 with TRBJ1-1; 7 nucleotides line up with TRBD1. With 7 bases clipped from V and 4 bases from J, the junction kept 6 bases outside the gene matches. CDR3 length equals 13 residues. From germline, CDR1 is MDHEN and CDR2 SYDVKM. The DNA of the CDR3 is TGTGCCAGCACTTGGGGACAGCCCACTGAAGCTTTCTTT. Its protein is CASTWGQPTEAFF. The variable domain in full, with the rest retrieved from reference TRBV28 and TRBJ1-1, is DVKVTQSSRYLVKRTGEKVFLECVQDMDHENMFWYRQDPGLGLRLIYFSYDVKMKEKGDIPEGYSVSREKKERFSLILESASTNQTSMYLCASTWGQPTEAFFGQGTRLTVV.

The chain links TRBV18 to TRBJ2-2; the D call may be TRBD1 or TRBD2 (5 bases each). Trimming stripped 3 bases from V and 7 bases from J, with 12 bases between. Germline CDR1 is KGHSH and CDR2 is LQKENI. The CDR3 totals 14 residues. The DNA for the CDR3 is TGTGCCAGCTCACCGGGACGGCGACGCGGGGAGCTGTTTTTT. As protein: CASSPGRRRGELFF.

The genes are TRBV19 and TRBJ1-5; a possible D gene is TRBD1 (6 bases). The V end lost 1 base, the J end lost 7 bases, and 8 bases lay between the germline ends. This CDR3 comprises 13 residues. Germline assignment: CDR1 LNHDA and CDR2 SQIVND (reference sequence). CDR3 sequence: CASSIGGRQPQHF. Written as DNA, the CDR3 is TGTGCCAGTAGTATAGGGGGGCGGCAGCCCCAGCATTTT.

The genes are TRBV6-1 and TRBJ2-3; a weak D match, TRBD1 (6 bases). The CDR3 covers 13 residues. The germline CDR1 and CDR2 sequences are MNHNS and SASEGT. V was cut by 5 bases and J by 5 bases, with 11 bases left in between. CDR3 DNA: TGTGCCAGCAGTCCCTACAGGGAAGATACGCAGTATTTT. Translating gives CASSPYREDTQYF.

V and J are TRBV19 and TRBJ2-5, with 14 bases identical to TRBD2. V lost 5 bases to trimming and J lost 1 base; unmatched junction nucleotides: 9. The CDR3 is 18 amino acids. CDR1 and CDR2 (germline): LNHDA, SQIVND (reference sequence). The CDR3 DNA reads as TGTGCCAGTAGTTCAGGACTAGCGGGGGGTCTGATCCAAGAGACCCAGTACTTC. Translating gives CASSSGLAGGLIQETQYF.